These 28 T cell receptor beta chains were all obtained from the same sample, sequenced in a study of Tregs in tolerant kidney transplant recipients. Assay used: immunoSEQ multiplex PCR; TCRdb lists only in-frame clones, some missing. The data show approximately 66,000 clones, approximately 83% seen once. The sequencing here drew on Tregs from blood, taken before the transplant. The receptors were sampled from a human donor who received a combined kidney and bone marrow transplant.

This clone was detected a few times. CDR3 sequence (DNA): TGTGCCAGCAGCGCCTACATGAACACTGAAGCTTTCTTT. It translates to CASSAYMNTEAFF. V gene TRBV7-8 combines with J gene TRBJ1-1; D is unclear. V was trimmed by 5 bases and J by 0 bases, leaving 7 bases between them. CDR1 and CDR2 (germline): SGHVS, FQNEAQ. The CDR3 totals 13 residues.

This clone was observed a handful of times. The V and J genes are TRBV6-1 and TRBJ1-5; 7 bases match TRBD1. The CDR3 sequence is 14 residues long. Germline V gene data show CDR1 as MNHNS and CDR2 as SASEGT. Losses at the gene ends were 5 bases for V and 7 bases for J; bases not matched to a gene: 8. The CDR3 DNA follows: TGTGCCAGCAGTCTGACAGGGTACGGCCAGCCCCAGCATTTT. Residues: CASSLTGYGQPQHF.

This chain joins TRBV29-1 and TRBJ1-1; D is unclear. The V end was cut by 0 bases, the J end by 4 bases, with 9 bases between. This CDR3 is built from 13 residues. Germline-derived CDR1 and CDR2 are SQVTM and ANQGSEA. The DNA for the CDR3 is TGCAGCGTTGAAGACGGGTGGGCCACTGAAGCTTTCTTT. Amino acids: CSVEDGWATEAFF.

The rearrangement joins TRBV6-1 to TRBJ2-7, with 7 bases fitting TRBD1. The CDR3 covers 14 residues. V lost 5 bases and J lost 3; bases outside the gene matches: 7. Germline V gene data show CDR1 as MNHNS and CDR2 as SASEGT. The CDR3, as DNA: TGTGCCAGCAGTTTACAGGGGACCGGCTACGAGCAGTACTTC. It translates to CASSLQGTGYEQYF.

By sample fraction, this clone is medium-sized. The chain is built from TRBV11-2 and TRBJ1-1; D might be TRBD1 (5 bases). V was trimmed by 1 base and J by 5 bases, leaving 17 bases between them. Germline V gene lookup returns CDR1 SGHAT and CDR2 FQNNGV. This CDR3 is 16 amino acids long. As DNA, the CDR3 is TGTGCCAGCAGCTTAGTTGCGGGGCTGATGAGGACTGAAGCTTTCTTT. The encoded protein is CASSLVAGLMRTEAFF.

The CDR3 reads CASKQVGRYEQYF. The CDR3 nucleotides read TGTGCCAGCAAGCAGGTCGGACGCTACGAGCAGTACTTC. The chain couples TRBV5-4 to TRBJ2-7; no definite D call. Germline V CDR1 and CDR2: SGHNT, YYREEE (reference sequence). V lost 6 bases and J 3 bases, leaving 13 bases between the germline ends. The CDR3 has 13 residues.

The CDR3 loop is CASSLEGRGPYEQYF. The CDR3 DNA reads TGCGCCAGCAGCTTGGAGGGACGGGGGCCCTACGAGCAGTACTTC. The V gene is TRBV5-1, the J gene TRBJ2-7; D is possibly TRBD1 or TRBD2 (6 bases each). The CDR3 length is 15 residues. Germline CDR1 is SGHRS and CDR2 is YFSETQ. The ends were cut back, 0 bases at V and 2 bases at J, with 12 bases in the middle.

The V gene is TRBV7-2, the J gene TRBJ2-3; 9 bases map to TRBD2. The CDR3 contains 17 residues. V shed 1 base and J 4 bases; nucleotides not matched to a gene: 9. The germline V gene has CDR1 SGHTA and CDR2 FQGNSA. Here the CDR3 reads CASSLVGGSGSADTQYF. CDR3 in DNA: TGTGCCAGCAGCTTAGTGGGTGGTAGCGGGAGCGCAGATACGCAGTATTTT.

CDR3 bases: TGTGCCAGCAGCCAAGGGACGGGCACTGAAGCTTTCTTT. Protein product: CASSQGTGTEAFF. The chain combines TRBV5-5 with TRBJ1-1; D is possibly TRBD1 (5 bases). V was cut by 4 bases and J by 4 bases, with 11 bases left in between. The CDR3 sequence is 13 residues long. The germline V gene has CDR1 SGHKS and CDR2 YYEKEE (reference sequence).

This rearrangement joins TRBV5-5 to TRBJ1-2; TRBD1 aligns across 9 bases. The CDR3 is made up of 15 amino acids. V shed 4 bases, J shed 5 bases, and the junction held 9 bases outside the gene matches. Germline-derived CDR1 and CDR2 are SGHKS and YYEKEE (reference sequence). CDR3 coding DNA: TGTGCCAGCAGCCCTGCCGGGACAGGGAAGTATGGCTACACCTTC. Amino acids: CASSPAGTGKYGYTF.

As for this clone: The sample holds other DNA sequences that translate to the same CDR3. CDR3 protein: CASSYSSGSGNTIYF. CDR3 DNA: TGTGCCAGCAGTTACTCGTCGGGGTCTGGAAACACCATATATTTT. The rearrangement joins TRBV6-6 to TRBJ1-3; D is ambiguous. The CDR3 runs 15 residues. In germline, CDR1 is MNHNY, CDR2 SVGAGI (reference sequence). The germline V and J ends were trimmed by 0 bases and 1 base, with 7 bases remaining between them.

The chain joins TRBV15 to TRBJ2-1, with 9 bases fitting TRBD1. Trimming removed 7 bases from V and 6 bases from J; junction bases left unmatched: 7. This CDR3 contains 14 residues. Per germline, CDR1 LNHNV and CDR2 YYDKDF (reference sequence). The CDR3 loop reads CATTRGTGINEQFF. The DNA of the CDR3 is TGTGCCACCACGCGGGGGACAGGGATCAATGAGCAGTTCTTC.

Worth noting for this clone: Its ends do not fully match the called genes, so a read error is possible. The rearrangement joins TRBV10-2 to TRBJ1-2; a possible D gene is TRBD1 (5 bases). The CDR3 totals 12 residues. Germline assignment: CDR1 WSHSY and CDR2 SAAADI. CDR3 DNA sequence: TGCGCCAGCAGAACAGACAGCTATGGCTACATCTTC. Residues: CASRTDSYGYIF.

This clone was seen a single time. The chain couples TRBV28 to TRBJ1-5; D call uncertain. V dropped 8 bases and J dropped 7 bases, with 18 bases sitting between them. In germline, CDR1 is MDHEN, CDR2 SYDVKM. The CDR3 runs to 14 residues. The CDR3 is CASLGGDGRQPQHF. DNA for the CDR3: TGTGCCAGCTTAGGTGGGGATGGGCGCCAGCCCCAGCATTTT.

The rearrangement links TRBV5-5 to TRBJ1-1; D is unresolved. Trimming took 4 bases from V and 8 from J, leaving 21 bases between them. This CDR3 contains 15 residues. Germline V gene sequence: CDR1 SGHKS, CDR2 YYEKEE (reference sequence). The CDR3 loop reads CASSPTGILMSEAFF. For the CDR3, the DNA is TGTGCCAGCAGCCCGACCGGGATACTAATGAGCGAAGCTTTCTTT.

J is TRBJ1-3 and V is TRBV19; the D is unclear. The germline V gene encodes CDR1 LNHDA and CDR2 SQIVND (reference sequence). There are 15 residues in the CDR3. V lost 5 bases to trimming and J lost 0 bases, with 11 bases between them. CDR3 amino acids: CASSQDPSSGNTIYF. The DNA of the CDR3 is TGTGCCAGTAGTCAAGACCCGTCCTCTGGAAACACCATATATTTT.

The rearrangement links TRBV28 to TRBJ2-5, with 7 bases identical to TRBD1. The J call is uncertain, as TRBJ2-7 better fits the DNA end. CDR1 MDHEN and CDR2 SYDVKM come from the germline V gene. The CDR3 loop spans 15 amino acids. CDR3 protein: CASSPPRQGVYEQYF. CDR3 DNA: TGTGCCAGCAGTCCCCCCCGGCAGGGGGTGTACGAGCAGTACTTC.

This chain uses TRBV18 with TRBJ2-7; D might be TRBD2 (7 bases). V lost 4 bases and J 3 bases, leaving 16 bases between the germline ends. The CDR3 has 15 amino acids. CDR1 and CDR2 from the germline V gene are KGHSH and LQKENI. The CDR3: CASSREGGSIYEQYF. CDR3 DNA: TGTGCCAGCTCACGGGAGGGGGGGAGCATCTACGAGCAGTACTTC.

V and J are TRBV5-1 and TRBJ2-7; D is unresolved. Germline V lookup: CDR1 SGHRS, CDR2 YFSETQ. The germline V and J ends were trimmed by 0 bases and 2 bases, with 12 bases remaining between them. The CDR3 extends over 15 amino acids. CDR3 DNA sequence: TGCGCCAGCAGCTTGGTCCCTCAACCTCCCTACGAGCAGTACTTC. Protein product: CASSLVPQPPYEQYF.

The chain couples TRBV7-2 to TRBJ2-7; D uncertain. V shed 2 bases and J shed 7 bases, with 12 bases lying between them. The CDR3 runs 13 residues. Germline V gene sequence: CDR1 SGHTA, CDR2 FQGNSA. The CDR3 DNA is TGTGCCAGCAGCTTAAATGCGGCTCGGGAGCAGTACTTC. Its protein product is CASSLNAAREQYF. The full variable domain, its missing parts supplied by reference TRBV7-2 and TRBJ2-7, is GAGVSQSPSNKVTEKGKDVELRCDPISGHTALYWYRQSLGQGLEFLIYFQGNSAPDKSGLPSDRFSAERTGGSVSTLTIQRTQQEDSAVYLCASSLNAAREQYFGPGTRLTVT.

The rearrangement joins TRBV5-4 to TRBJ2-7; possibly TRBD1 or TRBD2 for D (5 bases each). Trimming took 5 bases from V and 0 from J, leaving 12 bases between them. Germline V gene sequence: CDR1 SGHNT, CDR2 YYREEE (reference sequence). The CDR3 has 14 residues. The DNA of the CDR3 is TGTGCCAGCAGTCGGGACCGCCACTCCTACGAGCAGTACTTC. Amino acid sequence: CASSRDRHSYEQYF.

V gene TRBV6-6 combines with J gene TRBJ2-2; D might be TRBD2 (5 bases). The CDR3 runs 12 residues. Trimming removed 5 bases from V and 7 bases from J, with 8 bases in between. Germline V gene data show CDR1 as MNHNY and CDR2 as SVGAGI (reference sequence). The CDR3 DNA is TGTGCCAGCAGTCGGACTGGCGGGGAGCTGTTTTTT. Amino acid sequence: CASSRTGGELFF.

The chain employs TRBV28 and TRBJ2-2; no definite D call. The CDR3 sequence is 14 residues long. In germline, CDR1 is MDHEN, CDR2 SYDVKM. V lost 5 bases and J lost 3, with 10 bases in between. The CDR3, as DNA: TGTGCCAGCAGTCAAGAGTCTGACACCGGGGAGCTGTTTTTT. Its translation: CASSQESDTGELFF.

This clone was seen more than once but under ten times. The gene calls are TRBV5-5 and TRBJ2-3; TRBD2 might be the D (5 bases). In germline, CDR1 is SGHKS, CDR2 YYEKEE (reference sequence). The V gene lost 4 bases and the J gene lost 5 bases, with 14 bases spanning the gap. CDR3 length: 14 residues. CDR3 coding DNA: TGTGCCAGCAGCGCGATATTCGGGGTAGATACGCAGTATTTT. This encodes CASSAIFGVDTQYF. Full variable domain (rest looked up from reference TRBV5-5 and TRBJ2-3): DAGVTQSPTHLIKTRGQQVTLRCSPISGHKSVSWYQQVLGQGPQFIFQYYEKEERGRGNFPDRFSARQFPNYSSELNVNALLLGDSALYLCASSAIFGVDTQYFGPGTRLTVL.

This clone has only a few counts. This sequence joins TRBV11-2 and TRBJ1-3; 7 positions match TRBD1. CDR1 and CDR2 (germline): SGHAT, FQNNGV. The trim removed 1 base at V and 4 bases at J, leaving 13 bases unmatched. The CDR3 consists of 18 residues. In DNA, the CDR3 is TGTGCCAGCAGCTTAGTCCTTGGAGGGGGACAGATGGGAAACACCATATATTTT. As protein: CASSLVLGGGQMGNTIYF.

V is TRBV5-4 and J is TRBJ1-3; TRBD1 might be the D (5 bases). This CDR3 is built from 15 residues. CDR1 SGHNT and CDR2 YYREEE come from the germline V gene (reference sequence). V gave up 1 base and J gave up 0 bases, with 8 bases separating them. The CDR3 coding sequence is TGTGCCAGCAGCTTGCAGGGTCTCTCTGGAAACACCATATATTTT. This gives the protein CASSLQGLSGNTIYF.

CDR3 in amino acids: CASSPPPTSGTGYTF. The CDR3 DNA sequence: TGTGCCAGCTCACCACCGCCAACGTCGGGAACTGGCTACACCTTC. The J gene is TRBJ1-2, the V gene TRBV18, with D hard to call. The CDR3 loop spans 15 amino acids. The V end lost 0 bases, the J end lost 7 bases, and 15 bases lay between the germline ends. Germline loops: CDR1 KGHSH, CDR2 LQKENI.

This chain connects TRBV2 to TRBJ1-5; D call uncertain. The CDR3 consists of 14 residues. The germline V gene encodes CDR1 SNHLY and CDR2 FYNNEI. Between the trimmed V and J ends, which lost 3 bases and 0 bases, there was a span of 6 bases. The CDR3 region is CASSDSPSNQPQHF. The CDR3 DNA reads as TGTGCCAGCAGTGACAGCCCTAGCAATCAGCCCCAGCATTTT.